This TCR beta chain was sequenced in a study of T cell responses to AZD1222 COVID-19 vaccine. Study-wide findings and caveats: Donors skewed white British and female; clonal diversity was possibly underestimated.

V lost 0 bases to trimming and J lost 5 bases; unmatched junction nucleotides: 11. The V gene's germline CDR1 is SGHDN and CDR2 FVKESK. The CDR3 is 18 amino acids. Remarks on this clone: What it binds is unknown.

Assay: immunoSEQ multiplex PCR; the TCRdb copy retains only in-frame clones and omits some. Among some 92,000 clones listed, 90% to 95% were seen once. This sequence originates from an adult in good health. Sequenced material: peripheral blood, taken on day 0 of AZD1222 vaccination. The chain combines TRBV14 with TRBJ1-1; 11 bases align to TRBD1. In nucleotides, the CDR3 is TGTGCCAGCAGCCAAGAGCTAAGGACAGGGGGCGCGAGGACTGAAGCTTTCTTT. This gives the protein CASSQELRTGGARTEAFF.